This TCR beta chain was sequenced in a study of T-cell memory formation after mild COVID-19. Study background: TCR clusters were mostly donor specific. Study-wide results and caveats: A subset of responding clones appeared in pre-infection memory, suggesting cross-reactive memory joined.

Remarks on this clonotype: No antigen is known for it.

TCR alpha and TCR beta cDNA libraries with sample barcodes and UMIs came from 5'RACE using constant-segment primers. Each CDR3 protein is one row after TCRdb ran MiXCR on the 5' RACE reads. The sample lists just under 150,000 distinct CDR3 sequences, under 25% occurring once. This TCR was sampled from an adult woman who had mild COVID-19 (a few samples of this study predate the infection). Cell type and time point are not known. Material: PBMCs or a T cell subset sorted from them (not recorded which).

CDR3 nucleotide sequence: TGTGCCAGCACCCTCGGGGGGCTCGTGACCCAGTACTTC. It yields the protein CASTLGGLVTQYF. The rearrangement uses TRBV11-2 and TRBJ2-5; the D gene is possibly TRBD2 (7 bases). This CDR3 comprises 13 residues. Germline-derived CDR1 and CDR2 are SGHAT and FQNNGV. Trimming removed 7 bases at V and 7 bases at J, with 16 bases between.